This T cell receptor (beta chain) was found in a study of blood T cell repertoires in COVID-19. In the study overall: T cells, B-cell-depleted T cells, or PBMCs supplied cDNA or gDNA.

The CDR3 has 16 amino acids. Trimming at V came to 3 bases and at J to 5 bases, leaving 10 bases not matched to a gene. CDR1 DFQATT and CDR2 SNEGSKA come from the germline V gene (reference sequence). As processed by the authors: Amplification of reference gene primers provided the estimated nucleated cell counts. This table comes from immunoSEQ multiplex PCR, and its TCRdb copy is limited to in-frame clones, with some not included. The D gene and trimming were derived from the DNA, and the V and J assignments and clone size from that table. The sample consists of 150,000 or so clones, about 90% of them appearing once.

The V call is TRBV20-1, the J call TRBJ2-5; 12 nucleotides agree with TRBD2. Sequences were obtained from peripheral blood. This TCR was sampled from a young man with COVID-19, enrolled during active disease. CDR3 in amino acids: CSASGSSGGAGETQYF. The CDR3 coding sequence is TGCAGTGCTAGTGGCTCTAGCGGGGGGGCCGGGGAGACCCAGTACTTC.